This TCR beta chain was sequenced in a study of Graves' ophthalmopathy and Graves' hyperthyroidism. Transcripts of RNA were the source for amplifying TCR beta CDR3 regions. HTBI-primed first-round RT-PCR preceded second-round multiplex PCR. TCRdb analysed the multiplex PCR reads with MiXCR anew, one entry per CDR3 protein. Altogether hundreds of thousands of distinct CDR3 sequences are present, just over 40% being singletons, with the ten largest covering 2.5% to 3.5%. Among the exclusions were patients with other autoimmune diseases, uncontrolled infections, pregnancy or lactation. Trimming took off 0 bases at V and 1 base at J, with 9 bases between the two ends. CDR3 length: 15 amino acids. Per the germline V gene, CDR1 is MGHRA and CDR2 is YSYEKL. Remarks on this clonotype: Its specificity is unknown.

Study-level results: The model reached roughly 70% sensitivity and roughly 72% specificity for predicting ophthalmopathy progression.

Sequences were obtained from peripheral blood. V and J are TRBV4-1 and TRBJ2-5; D unresolved. The origin of this receptor is an adult man with Graves' ophthalmopathy. In DNA, the CDR3 is TGCGCCAGCAGCCAAGAACTGAGACTCCAAGAGACCCAGTACTTC. Its translation: CASSQELRLQETQYF.